This TCR beta chain was captured in a study of blood T cell repertoires in COVID-19. Study in general: PBMCs, B-cell-depleted T cells, or T cells provided the cDNA or gDNA that made up the material.

Here immunoSEQ multiplex PCR was the method, and the copy in TCRdb shows in-frame clones only, minus some. The table lists about 90,000 clones, 80% to 90% of them singletons, with roughly an eighth in the top ten. This clone appeared once. This CDR3 contains 15 residues. Trimming at V came to 4 bases and at J to 4 bases, leaving 7 bases not matched to a gene. CDR1 is LGHNA, CDR2 YNFKEQ, per germline. The specimen sequenced was peripheral blood. The chain uses TRBV4-2 and TRBJ2-3; 8 nucleotides line up with TRBD2. The clonotype was recovered from a human donor in a cohort sampled during active COVID-19. The CDR3 coding sequence is TGTGCCAGCAGCCCCGGACTAGCTTGGGCAGATACGCAGTATTTT. As protein: CASSPGLAWADTQYF.